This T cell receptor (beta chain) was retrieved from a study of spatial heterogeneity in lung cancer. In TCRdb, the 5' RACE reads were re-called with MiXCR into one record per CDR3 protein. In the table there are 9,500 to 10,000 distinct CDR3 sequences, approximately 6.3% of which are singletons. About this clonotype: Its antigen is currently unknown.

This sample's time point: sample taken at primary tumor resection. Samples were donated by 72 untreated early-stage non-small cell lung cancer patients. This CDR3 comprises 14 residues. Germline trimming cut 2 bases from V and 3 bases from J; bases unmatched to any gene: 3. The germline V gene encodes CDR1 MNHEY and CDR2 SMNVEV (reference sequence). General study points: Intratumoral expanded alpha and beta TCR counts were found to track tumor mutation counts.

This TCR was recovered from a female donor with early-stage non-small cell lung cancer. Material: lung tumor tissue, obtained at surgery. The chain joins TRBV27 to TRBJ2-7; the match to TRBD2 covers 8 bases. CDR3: CASSLASGLYEQYF. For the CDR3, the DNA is TGTGCCAGCAGTTTAGCTAGCGGGCTCTACGAGCAGTACTTC.